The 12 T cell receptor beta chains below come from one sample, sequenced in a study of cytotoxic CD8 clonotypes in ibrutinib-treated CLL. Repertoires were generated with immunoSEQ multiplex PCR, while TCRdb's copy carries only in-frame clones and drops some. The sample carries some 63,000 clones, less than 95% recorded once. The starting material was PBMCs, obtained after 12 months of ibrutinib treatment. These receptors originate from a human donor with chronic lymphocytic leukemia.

CDR3 sequence: CASSSVGANTGELFF. In nucleotides, the CDR3 is TGTGCCAGCAGCTCTGTGGGAGCGAACACCGGGGAGCTGTTTTTT. The chain employs TRBV7-3 and TRBJ2-2; D possibly corresponds to TRBD2 (5 bases). Germline-derived CDR1 and CDR2 are SGHTA and FQGTGA. The CDR3 has 15 residues. V lost 4 bases and J lost 0, with 9 bases in between.

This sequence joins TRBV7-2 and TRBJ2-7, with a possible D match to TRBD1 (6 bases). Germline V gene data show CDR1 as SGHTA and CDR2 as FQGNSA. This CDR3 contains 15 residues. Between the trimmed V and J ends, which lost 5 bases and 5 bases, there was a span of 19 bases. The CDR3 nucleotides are TGTGCCAGCAGCCCCTCCGTGGGCAGGGGACACGAGCAGTACTTC. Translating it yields CASSPSVGRGHEQYF.

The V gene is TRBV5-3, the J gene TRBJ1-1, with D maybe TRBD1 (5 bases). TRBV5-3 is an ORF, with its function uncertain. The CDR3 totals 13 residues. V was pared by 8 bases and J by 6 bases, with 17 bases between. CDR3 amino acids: CASSPSGTPEAFF. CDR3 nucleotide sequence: TGTGCCAGCAGCCCCTCAGGGACCCCTGAAGCTTTCTTT.

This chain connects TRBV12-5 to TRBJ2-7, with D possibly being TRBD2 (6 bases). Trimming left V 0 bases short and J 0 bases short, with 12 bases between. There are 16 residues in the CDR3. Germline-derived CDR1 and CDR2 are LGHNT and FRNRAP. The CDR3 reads CASGLVPGRNSYEQYF. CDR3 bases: TGTGCTAGTGGTTTGGTACCTGGGAGGAACTCCTACGAGCAGTACTTC. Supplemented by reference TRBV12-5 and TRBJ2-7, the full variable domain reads DARVTQTPRHKVTEMGQEVTMRCQPILGHNTVFWYRQTMMQGLELLAYFRNRAPLDDSGMPKDRFSAEMPDATLATLKIQPSEPRDSAVYFCASGLVPGRNSYEQYFGPGTRLTVT.

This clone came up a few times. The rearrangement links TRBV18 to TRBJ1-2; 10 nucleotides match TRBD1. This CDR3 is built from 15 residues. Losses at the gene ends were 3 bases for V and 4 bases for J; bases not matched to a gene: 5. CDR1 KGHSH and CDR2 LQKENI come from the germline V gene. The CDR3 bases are TGTGCCAGCTCACCCCCCGGACAGGGGGTCTATGGCTACACCTTC. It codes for CASSPPGQGVYGYTF.

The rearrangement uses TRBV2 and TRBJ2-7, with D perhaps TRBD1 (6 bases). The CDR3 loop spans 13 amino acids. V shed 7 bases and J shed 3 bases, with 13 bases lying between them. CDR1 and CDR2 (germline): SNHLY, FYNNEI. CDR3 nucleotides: TGTGCCAGCAACACGGACAGACGCTACGAGCAGTACTTC. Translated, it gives CASNTDRRYEQYF.

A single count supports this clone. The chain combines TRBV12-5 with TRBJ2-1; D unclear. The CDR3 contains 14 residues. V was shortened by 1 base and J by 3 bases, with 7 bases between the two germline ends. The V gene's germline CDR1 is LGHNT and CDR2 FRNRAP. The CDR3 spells CASGLAPDYNEQFF. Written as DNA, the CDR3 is TGTGCTAGTGGTTTGGCCCCGGACTACAATGAGCAGTTCTTC.

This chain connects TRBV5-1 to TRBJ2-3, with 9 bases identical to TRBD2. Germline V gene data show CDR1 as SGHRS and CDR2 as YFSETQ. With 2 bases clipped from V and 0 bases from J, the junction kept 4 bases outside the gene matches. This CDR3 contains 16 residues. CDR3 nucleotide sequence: TGCGCCAGCAGCTTTCTAGCGGGAATTAGCACAGATACGCAGTATTTT. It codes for CASSFLAGISTDTQYF.

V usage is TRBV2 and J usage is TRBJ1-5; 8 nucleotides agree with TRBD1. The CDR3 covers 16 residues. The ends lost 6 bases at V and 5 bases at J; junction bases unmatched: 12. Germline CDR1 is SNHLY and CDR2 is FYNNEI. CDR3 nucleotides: TGTGCCAGCAGAGCTCAGAGGACAGGGACGGATCAGCCCCAGCATTTT. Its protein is CASRAQRTGTDQPQHF.

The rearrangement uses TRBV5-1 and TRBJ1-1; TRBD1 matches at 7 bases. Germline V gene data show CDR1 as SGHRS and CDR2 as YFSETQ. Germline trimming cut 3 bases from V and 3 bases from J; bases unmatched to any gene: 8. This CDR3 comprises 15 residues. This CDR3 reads CASSSRTGTHTEAFF. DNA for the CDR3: TGCGCCAGCAGCTCCCGGACAGGAACCCACACTGAAGCTTTCTTT.

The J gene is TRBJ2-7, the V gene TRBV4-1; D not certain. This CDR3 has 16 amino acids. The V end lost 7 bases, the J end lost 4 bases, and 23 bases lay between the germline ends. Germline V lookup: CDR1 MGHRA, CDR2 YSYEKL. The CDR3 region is CASTKSPRLTPYEQYF. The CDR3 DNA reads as TGCGCCAGCACCAAAAGCCCCCGCCTTACCCCTTACGAGCAGTACTTC.

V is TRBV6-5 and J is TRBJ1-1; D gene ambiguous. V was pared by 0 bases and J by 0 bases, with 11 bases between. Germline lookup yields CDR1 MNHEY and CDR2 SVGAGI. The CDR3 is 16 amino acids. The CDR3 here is CASSYSVRFMNTEAFF. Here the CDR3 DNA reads TGTGCCAGCAGTTACTCGGTCAGATTTATGAACACTGAAGCTTTCTTT.